This TCR beta chain was observed in a study of blood T cell repertoires in COVID-19. Trimming took 5 bases from V and 1 from J; bases not matched to a gene: 4. CDR1 is MNHEY, CDR2 SVGEGT, per germline. This CDR3 contains 15 residues. Method: immunoSEQ multiplex PCR; TCRdb's copy keeps in-frame clones and lacks some. The table records fewer than 100,000 clones, about 90% of them present only once. V usage is TRBV6-2 or TRBV6-3 and J usage is TRBJ2-7, with 11 positions matching TRBD2. The sequencing sample was made of peripheral blood. The clonotype comes from a human donor in a cohort sampled during active COVID-19. The CDR3 DNA follows: TGTGCCAGCAGTAAAACTAGCGGGGGATCCTACGAGCAGTACTTC. Amino acids: CASSKTSGGSYEQYF.